What follows is one T cell receptor beta chain and its context. Its antigen is still unknown. No per-base quality is available; no much larger clone lies one base away. CDR1 is given as SNHLY and CDR2 as FYNNEI, both from the germline V gene. V is pruned by 8 bases and J by 4 bases, leaving 8 bases of the junction without a gene match. The CDR3 has 14 amino acids, counting the end cysteine and phenylalanine. The only DNA kept is the CDR3, 42 bases in frame from the first base. TCRbeta CDR3 regions were amplified from genomic DNA by means of the immunoSEQ Assay, a bias-controlled multiplex PCR. Regarding the original processing steps: The number of nucleated cells in each sample was estimated from the amplification of reference gene primers within the assay. Sequence reads were collapsed and filtered to measure the absolute abundance of every unique TCRbeta CDR3 rearrangement. For each sample, productive Simpson clonality was calculated by taking the square root of Simpson's diversity index across productive rearrangements. Held by TCRdb, this immuneACCESS table contains in-frame sequences only and omits some clones. Under half of the omission traces to an unresolved V gene where checked; the cause of the rest is unknown. V, J and clone size are those of that table, while D and trimming were read from the DNA. Recorded for this sample are approximately 140,000 clones; roughly four fifths of them occurred a single time. The leading ten clones occupy around 2.4% of the sample.

The data were obtained in a study of blood T cell repertoires in COVID-19 (TCRdb year 2020). About the study as a whole: Samples from collaborators originated in the United States, Italy and Spain and spanned both the acute and convalescent phases of COVID-19. HLA class I and class II types, where available, came from metadata supplied by the sample provider rather than from assay-based typing. The samples were drawn from the first 160 participants of the ongoing ImmuneRACE study and from 1,254 subjects provided by 6 global collaborators. The repertoires were released in a freely available public database intended as a resource for research on the immune response to SARS-CoV-2. The prospective study material was composed of cDNA or gDNA derived from T cells, B-cell-depleted T cells, or PBMCs. The dataset comprised deeply sampled blood TCRbeta repertoires from subjects exposed to, actively infected with, or recovered from COVID-19. Sample metadata almost always included a de-identified subject ID, COVID-19 status, age in years and sex.

The paper's findings and limits, for the study overall: The amount of clinical and demographic metadata varied by source and participant and was provided uncurated.

In the prospective study, participants were about 18 to 100 years old, resided in approximately 22 geographic areas of the United States, and were enrolled through a virtual design. To assign participants to cohorts, the prospective study relied on clinical history that participants themselves reported in a screening survey and a study questionnaire. In the prospective study, mobile phlebotomists collected whole blood, serum and a nasopharyngeal or oropharyngeal swab from each participant. Prospective study participants could optionally give additional blood draws and questionnaires over an approximately 2-month period. Prospective study blood samples were shipped either frozen or at room temperature before DNA extraction.

The chain uses TRBV2 and TRBJ2-3, with TRBD2 identical over 8 junction bases. This sequence originates from a man in his forties with acute COVID-19. The sample was PBMCs or T cells enriched from blood (not recorded which). The CDR3 has the sequence CASGSGGAADTQYF. Here is the DNA: TGTGCCAGCGGGTCGGGGGGGGCCGCAGATACGCAGTATTTT.